These 14 T cell receptor beta chains were all obtained from the same sample, sequenced in a study of blood T cell repertoires in COVID-19. The repertoire was sequenced with immunoSEQ multiplex PCR; TCRdb's copy has only in-frame clones and lacks some. The top ten hold 2.5% to 3.5% of the sample, which has some 290,000 clones, roughly 90% seen once. Source material: peripheral blood. These receptors originate from a woman aged 25 to 39 with COVID-19, enrolled during active disease.

The CDR3 nucleotides are TGTGCCAGCAGCCCCGACAGGGGATTAGCCTATGGCTACACCTTC. It codes for CASSPDRGLAYGYTF. V gene TRBV7-2 combines with J gene TRBJ1-2; 8 nucleotides agree with TRBD1. The CDR3 totals 15 residues. The J segment lost 4 bases and the V segment lost 5 bases, leaving 9 bases of the junction unmatched. In germline, CDR1 is SGHTA, CDR2 FQGNSA.

This chain links TRBV7-9 with TRBJ1-3; D not certain. This CDR3 is 14 amino acids long. The V gene's germline CDR1 is SEHNR and CDR2 FQNEAQ (reference sequence). The V end was cut by 6 bases, the J end by 3 bases, with 12 bases between. In DNA form, the CDR3 reads TGTGCCAGCAGTTCTCCAGGCGATGGAAACACCATATATTTT. Its translation: CASSSPGDGNTIYF.

The V gene is TRBV28, the J gene TRBJ1-6, with TRBD1 as a possible D gene (6 bases). Trimming took 6 bases from V and 11 from J, leaving 20 bases between them. This CDR3 has 15 residues. The germline V gene encodes CDR1 MDHEN and CDR2 SYDVKM. CDR3: CASSLPVGGRAPLHF. CDR3 coding DNA: TGTGCCAGCAGCCTACCGGTGGGGGGGCGAGCACCCCTCCACTTT.

This clone was recorded only once. This rearrangement joins TRBV27 to TRBJ2-4; D might be TRBD1 (6 bases). The CDR3 length is 15 residues. Germline V gene lookup returns CDR1 MNHEY and CDR2 SMNVEV (reference sequence). The V gene lost 4 bases and the J gene lost 6 bases, with 16 bases spanning the gap. CDR3 amino acids: CASSSPPSRGNIQYF. The CDR3 DNA sequence: TGTGCCAGCAGTTCACCCCCGAGCAGGGGAAACATTCAGTACTTC.

The chain has TRBV18 and TRBJ2-5; D is unresolved. Germline V gives CDR1 KGHSH, CDR2 LQKENI. CDR3 length equals 14 residues. Deletions cut 3 bases from V and 5 bases from J, with 13 bases between. The CDR3 here is CASSPVSIRETQYF. CDR3 nucleotide sequence: TGTGCCAGCTCACCGGTTTCGATCAGGGAGACCCAGTACTTC.

This clone has a count of ten or more. V usage is TRBV5-1 and J usage is TRBJ1-1; the D is unclear. The CDR3 has 15 residues. The V end was cut by 0 bases, the J end by 1 base, with 10 bases between. The V gene's germline CDR1 is SGHRS and CDR2 YFSETQ. The CDR3 loop reads CASSLVGSGNTEAFF. CDR3 nucleotide sequence: TGCGCCAGCAGCTTGGTAGGATCGGGGAACACTGAAGCTTTCTTT.

The V call is TRBV28, the J call TRBJ2-7; D unresolved. The CDR3 has 13 amino acids. V shed 6 bases and J shed 6 bases, with 15 bases lying between them. CDR1 and CDR2 (germline): MDHEN, SYDVKM. For the CDR3, the DNA is TGTGCCAGCAGCCTAAAGCTCCCCCGCGAGCAGTACTTC. Translating gives CASSLKLPREQYF.

DNA for the CDR3: TGTGCCAGCAGGTCTACAGGGGGCGCGAAGACCCAGTACTTC. This translates into CASRSTGGAKTQYF. This chain connects TRBV7-2 to TRBJ2-5; 9 bases line up with TRBD1. This CDR3 spans 14 amino acids. Trimming took 6 bases from V and 6 from J; bases not matched to a gene: 8. CDR1 SGHTA and CDR2 FQGNSA come from the germline V gene.

The chain carries TRBV18 and TRBJ1-2; D is unresolved. The germline V and J ends were trimmed by 3 bases and 4 bases, with 15 bases remaining between them. Germline values: CDR1 KGHSH, CDR2 LQKENI. This CDR3 is 15 amino acids long. The CDR3 DNA sequence: TGTGCCAGCTCACCCCCCGCCGGGTTGGGCTATGGCTACACCTTC. It yields the protein CASSPPAGLGYGYTF. The whole variable domain, filled in from reference TRBV18 and TRBJ1-2, reads NAGVMQNPRHLVRRRGQEARLRCSPMKGHSHVYWYRQLPEEGLKFMVYLQKENIIDESGMPKERFSAEFPKEGPSILRIQQVVRGDSAAYFCASSPPAGLGYGYTFGSGTRLTVV.

The gene calls are TRBV28 and TRBJ1-2; 11 bases fit TRBD1. CDR1 MDHEN and CDR2 SYDVKM come from the germline V gene. V lost 4 bases to trimming and J lost 3 bases; unmatched junction nucleotides: 4. The CDR3 runs to 15 residues. The CDR3 here is CASSSPGQGDYGYTF. The CDR3 DNA follows: TGTGCCAGCAGTTCGCCGGGACAGGGGGACTATGGCTACACCTTC.

Worth noting for this clone: Other DNA sequences in this specimen translate into the identical CDR3. The V call is TRBV6-6, the J call TRBJ1-1, with D possibly matching TRBD1 (6 bases). The germline V and J ends were trimmed by 0 bases and 8 bases, with 7 bases remaining between them. This CDR3 has 12 residues. Germline V gives CDR1 MNHNY, CDR2 SVGAGI (reference sequence). Here the CDR3 reads CASSYSTGEAFF. In DNA form, the CDR3 reads TGTGCCAGCAGTTACTCAACAGGGGAAGCTTTCTTT.

In DNA form, the CDR3 reads TGTGCCAGCAGCCCGTTTACAGCGGTTACTGAAGCTTTCTTT. Translating it yields CASSPFTAVTEAFF. V usage is TRBV14 and J usage is TRBJ1-1, with D unresolved. The germline V and J ends were trimmed by 4 bases and 5 bases, with 14 bases remaining between them. Germline V CDR1 and CDR2: SGHDN, FVKESK. The length of the CDR3 is 14 residues. Using reference TRBV14 and TRBJ1-1 for the parts outside the CDR3, the full variable domain is EAGVTQFPSHSVIEKGQTVTLRCDPISGHDNLYWYRRVMGKEIKFLLHFVKESKQDESGMPNNRFLAERTGGTYSTLKVQPAELEDSGVYFCASSPFTAVTEAFFGQGTRLTVV.

The rearrangement links TRBV4-1 to TRBJ2-1; 11 nucleotides align to TRBD2. Trimming took 4 bases from V and 8 from J; bases not matched to a gene: 7. Germline V gene lookup returns CDR1 MGHRA and CDR2 YSYEKL. This CDR3 is 15 amino acids long. CDR3 region: CASSLTSGKVYEQFF. In DNA form, the CDR3 reads TGCGCCAGCAGCCTGACTAGCGGGAAAGTCTATGAGCAGTTCTTC.

V and J are TRBV29-1 and TRBJ2-7; 10 nucleotides agree with TRBD1. Germline V CDR1 and CDR2: SQVTM, ANQGSEA. The CDR3 has 13 residues. V lost 7 bases and J lost 5; bases outside the gene matches: 8. In DNA, the CDR3 is TGCAGCGGGACCGGGACAGGGGTCCACGAGCAGTACTTC. Translating it yields CSGTGTGVHEQYF.